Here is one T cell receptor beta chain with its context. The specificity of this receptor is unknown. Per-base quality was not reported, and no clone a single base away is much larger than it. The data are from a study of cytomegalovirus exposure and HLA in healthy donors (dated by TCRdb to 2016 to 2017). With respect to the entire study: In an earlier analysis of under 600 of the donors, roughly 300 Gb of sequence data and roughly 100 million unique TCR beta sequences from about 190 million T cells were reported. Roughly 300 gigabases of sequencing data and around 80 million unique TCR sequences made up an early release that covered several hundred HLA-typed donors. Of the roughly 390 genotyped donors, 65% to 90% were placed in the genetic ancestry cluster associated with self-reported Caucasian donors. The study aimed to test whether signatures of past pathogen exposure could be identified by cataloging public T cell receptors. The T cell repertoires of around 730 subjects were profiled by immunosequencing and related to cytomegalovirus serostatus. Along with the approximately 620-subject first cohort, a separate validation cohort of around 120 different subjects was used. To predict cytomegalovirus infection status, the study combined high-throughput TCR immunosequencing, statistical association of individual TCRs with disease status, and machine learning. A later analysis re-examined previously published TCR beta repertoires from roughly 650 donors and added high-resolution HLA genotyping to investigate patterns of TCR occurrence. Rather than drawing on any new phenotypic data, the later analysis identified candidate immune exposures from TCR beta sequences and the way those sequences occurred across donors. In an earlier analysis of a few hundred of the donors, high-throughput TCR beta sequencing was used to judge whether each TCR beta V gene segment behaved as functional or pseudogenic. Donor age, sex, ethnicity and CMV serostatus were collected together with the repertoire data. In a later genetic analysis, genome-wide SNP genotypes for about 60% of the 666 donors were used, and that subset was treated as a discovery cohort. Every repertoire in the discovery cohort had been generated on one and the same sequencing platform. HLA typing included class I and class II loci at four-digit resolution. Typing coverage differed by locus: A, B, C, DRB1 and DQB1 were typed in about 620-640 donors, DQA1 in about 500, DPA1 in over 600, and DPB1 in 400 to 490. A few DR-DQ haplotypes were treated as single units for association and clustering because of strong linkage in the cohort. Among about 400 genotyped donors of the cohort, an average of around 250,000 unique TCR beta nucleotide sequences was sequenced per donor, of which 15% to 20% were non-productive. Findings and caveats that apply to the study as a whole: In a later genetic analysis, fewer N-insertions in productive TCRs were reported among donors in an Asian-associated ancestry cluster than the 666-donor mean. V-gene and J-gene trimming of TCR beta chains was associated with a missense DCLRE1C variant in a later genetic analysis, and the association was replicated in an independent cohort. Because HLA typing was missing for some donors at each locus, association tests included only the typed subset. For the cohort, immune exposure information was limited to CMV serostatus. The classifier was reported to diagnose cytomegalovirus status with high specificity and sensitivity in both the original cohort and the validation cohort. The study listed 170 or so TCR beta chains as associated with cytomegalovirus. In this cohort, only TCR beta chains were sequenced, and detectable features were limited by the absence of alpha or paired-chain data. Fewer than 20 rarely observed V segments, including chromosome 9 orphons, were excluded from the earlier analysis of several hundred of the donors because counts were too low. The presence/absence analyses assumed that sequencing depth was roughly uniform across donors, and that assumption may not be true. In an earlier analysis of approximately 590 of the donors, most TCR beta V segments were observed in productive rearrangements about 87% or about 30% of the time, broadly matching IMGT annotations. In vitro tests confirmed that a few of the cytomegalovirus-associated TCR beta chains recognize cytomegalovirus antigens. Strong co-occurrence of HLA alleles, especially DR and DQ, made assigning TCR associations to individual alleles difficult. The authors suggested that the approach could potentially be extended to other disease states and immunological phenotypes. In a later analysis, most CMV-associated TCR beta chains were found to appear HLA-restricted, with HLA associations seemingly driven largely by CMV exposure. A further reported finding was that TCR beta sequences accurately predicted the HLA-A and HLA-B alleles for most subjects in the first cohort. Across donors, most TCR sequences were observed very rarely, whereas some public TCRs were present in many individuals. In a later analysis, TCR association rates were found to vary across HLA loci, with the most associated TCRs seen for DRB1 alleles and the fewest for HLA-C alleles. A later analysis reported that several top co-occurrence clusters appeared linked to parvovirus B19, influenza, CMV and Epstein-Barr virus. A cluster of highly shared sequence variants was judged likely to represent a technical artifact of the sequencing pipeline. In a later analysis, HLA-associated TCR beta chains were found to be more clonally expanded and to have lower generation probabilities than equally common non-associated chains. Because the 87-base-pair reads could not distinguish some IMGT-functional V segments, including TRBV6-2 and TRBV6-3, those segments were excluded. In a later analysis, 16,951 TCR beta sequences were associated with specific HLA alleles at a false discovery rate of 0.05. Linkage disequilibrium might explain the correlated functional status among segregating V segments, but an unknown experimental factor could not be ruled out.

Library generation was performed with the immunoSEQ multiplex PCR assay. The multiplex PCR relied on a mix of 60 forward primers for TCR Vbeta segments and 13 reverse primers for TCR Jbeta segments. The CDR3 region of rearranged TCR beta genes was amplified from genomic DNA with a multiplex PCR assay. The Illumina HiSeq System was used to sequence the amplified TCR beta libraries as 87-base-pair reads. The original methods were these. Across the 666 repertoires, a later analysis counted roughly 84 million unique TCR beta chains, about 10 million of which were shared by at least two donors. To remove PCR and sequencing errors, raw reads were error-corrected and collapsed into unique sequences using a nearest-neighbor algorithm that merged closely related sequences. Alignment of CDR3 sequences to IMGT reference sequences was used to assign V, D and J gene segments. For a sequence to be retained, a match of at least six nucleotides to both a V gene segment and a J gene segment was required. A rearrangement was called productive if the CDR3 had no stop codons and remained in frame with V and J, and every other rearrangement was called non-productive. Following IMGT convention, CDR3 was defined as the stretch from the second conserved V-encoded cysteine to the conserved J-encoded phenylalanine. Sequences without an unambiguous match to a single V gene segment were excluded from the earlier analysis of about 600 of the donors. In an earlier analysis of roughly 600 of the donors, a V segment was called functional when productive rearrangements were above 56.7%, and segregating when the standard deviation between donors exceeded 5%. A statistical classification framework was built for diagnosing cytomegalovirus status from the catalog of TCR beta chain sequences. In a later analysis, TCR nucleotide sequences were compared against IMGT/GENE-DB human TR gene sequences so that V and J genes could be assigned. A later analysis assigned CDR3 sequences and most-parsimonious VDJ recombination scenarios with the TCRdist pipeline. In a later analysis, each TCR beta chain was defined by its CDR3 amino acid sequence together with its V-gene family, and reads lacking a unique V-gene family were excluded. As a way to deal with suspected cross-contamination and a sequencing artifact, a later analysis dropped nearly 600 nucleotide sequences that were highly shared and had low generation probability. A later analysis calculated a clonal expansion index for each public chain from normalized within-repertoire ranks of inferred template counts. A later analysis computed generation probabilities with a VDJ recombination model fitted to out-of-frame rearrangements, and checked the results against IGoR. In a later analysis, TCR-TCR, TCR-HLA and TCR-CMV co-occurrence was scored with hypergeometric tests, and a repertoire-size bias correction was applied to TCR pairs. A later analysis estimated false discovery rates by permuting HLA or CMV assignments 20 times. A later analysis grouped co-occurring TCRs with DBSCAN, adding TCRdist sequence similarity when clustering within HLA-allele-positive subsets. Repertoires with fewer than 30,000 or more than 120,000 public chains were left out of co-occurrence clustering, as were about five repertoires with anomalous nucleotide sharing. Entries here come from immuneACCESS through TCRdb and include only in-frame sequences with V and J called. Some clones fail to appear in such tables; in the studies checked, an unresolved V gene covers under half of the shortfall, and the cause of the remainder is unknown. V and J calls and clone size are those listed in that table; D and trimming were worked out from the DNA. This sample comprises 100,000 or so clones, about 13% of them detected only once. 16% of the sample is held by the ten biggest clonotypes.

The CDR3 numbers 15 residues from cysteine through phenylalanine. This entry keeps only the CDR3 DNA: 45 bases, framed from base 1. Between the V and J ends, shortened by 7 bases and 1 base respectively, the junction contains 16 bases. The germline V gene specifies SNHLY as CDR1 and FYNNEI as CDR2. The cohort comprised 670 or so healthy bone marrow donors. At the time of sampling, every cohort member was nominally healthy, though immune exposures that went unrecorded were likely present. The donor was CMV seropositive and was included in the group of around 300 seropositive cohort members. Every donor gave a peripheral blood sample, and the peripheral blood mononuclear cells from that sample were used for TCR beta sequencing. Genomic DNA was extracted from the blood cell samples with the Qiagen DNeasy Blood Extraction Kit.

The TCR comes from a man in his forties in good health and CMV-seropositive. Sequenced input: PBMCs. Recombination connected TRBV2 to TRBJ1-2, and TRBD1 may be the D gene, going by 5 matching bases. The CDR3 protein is CASNIQDWGNYGYTF. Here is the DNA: TGTGCCAGCAACATACAGGATTGGGGTAACTATGGCTACACCTTC.